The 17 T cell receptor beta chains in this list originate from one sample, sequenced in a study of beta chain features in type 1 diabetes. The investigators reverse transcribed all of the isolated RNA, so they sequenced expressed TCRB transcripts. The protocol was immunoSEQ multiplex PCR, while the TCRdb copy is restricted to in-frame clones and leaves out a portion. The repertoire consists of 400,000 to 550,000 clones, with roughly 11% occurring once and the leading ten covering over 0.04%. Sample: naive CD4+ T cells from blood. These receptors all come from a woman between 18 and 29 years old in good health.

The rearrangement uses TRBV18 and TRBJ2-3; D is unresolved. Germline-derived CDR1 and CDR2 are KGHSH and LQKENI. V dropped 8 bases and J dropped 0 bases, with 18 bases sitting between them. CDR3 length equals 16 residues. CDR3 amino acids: CASRTGFSISTDTQYF. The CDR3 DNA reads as TGTGCCAGCCGAACCGGGTTCTCGATTAGCACAGATACGCAGTATTTT. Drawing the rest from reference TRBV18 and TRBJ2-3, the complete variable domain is NAGVMQNPRHLVRRRGQEARLRCSPMKGHSHVYWYRQLPEEGLKFMVYLQKENIIDESGMPKERFSAEFPKEGPSILRIQQVVRGDSAAYFCASRTGFSISTDTQYFGPGTRLTVL.

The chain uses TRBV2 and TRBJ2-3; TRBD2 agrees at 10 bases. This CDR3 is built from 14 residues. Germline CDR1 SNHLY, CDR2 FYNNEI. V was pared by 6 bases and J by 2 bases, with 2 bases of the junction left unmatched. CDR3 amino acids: CASRTSGNTDTQYF. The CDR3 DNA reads TGTGCCAGCAGAACTAGCGGGAACACAGATACGCAGTATTTT.

The CDR3 here is CASSEDINTGELFF. The DNA for the CDR3 is TGTGCCAGCAGTGAGGACATCAACACCGGGGAGCTGTTTTTT. The chain recombines TRBV25-1 with TRBJ2-2; D is possibly TRBD1 (5 bases). This CDR3 has 14 residues. Germline CDR1 MGHDK, CDR2 SYGVNS. V was shortened by 3 bases and J by 2 bases, with 7 bases between the two germline ends.

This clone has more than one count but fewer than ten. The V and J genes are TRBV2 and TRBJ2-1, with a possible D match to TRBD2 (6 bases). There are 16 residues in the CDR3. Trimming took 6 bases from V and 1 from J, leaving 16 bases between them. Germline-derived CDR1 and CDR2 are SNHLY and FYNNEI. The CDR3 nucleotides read TGTGCCAGCAGGGGATGGCTAGCGAGATCCTACAATGAGCAGTTCTTC. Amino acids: CASRGWLARSYNEQFF.

The CDR3: CASSPDASGMAQYF. CDR3 sequence (DNA): TGCGCCAGCAGCCCTGACGCCTCCGGAATGGCCCAGTACTTC. The J gene is TRBJ2-5, the V gene TRBV5-1; no reliable D call. The CDR3 is 14 amino acids. CDR1 is SGHRS and CDR2 is YFSETQ in the germline V gene. The V and J ends lost 4 bases and 9 bases respectively, with 19 bases between them.

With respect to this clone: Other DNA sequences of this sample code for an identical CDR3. The CDR3 sequence is CASSLGLAGYNEQFF. The CDR3 DNA reads as TGCGCCAGCAGCTTGGGCCTAGCGGGATACAATGAGCAGTTCTTC. The V call is TRBV5-1, the J call TRBJ2-1; TRBD2 matches 9 bases. J lost 4 bases, V lost 0 bases, and 2 bases had no gene match. Germline V lookup: CDR1 SGHRS, CDR2 YFSETQ. This CDR3 region has 15 residues.

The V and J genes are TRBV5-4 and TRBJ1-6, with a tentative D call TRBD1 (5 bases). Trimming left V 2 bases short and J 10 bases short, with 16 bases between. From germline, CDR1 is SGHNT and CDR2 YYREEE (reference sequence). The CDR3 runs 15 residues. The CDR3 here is CASSFGTRTGSPLHF. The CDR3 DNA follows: TGTGCCAGCAGCTTTGGGACCCGGACGGGATCACCCCTCCACTTT.

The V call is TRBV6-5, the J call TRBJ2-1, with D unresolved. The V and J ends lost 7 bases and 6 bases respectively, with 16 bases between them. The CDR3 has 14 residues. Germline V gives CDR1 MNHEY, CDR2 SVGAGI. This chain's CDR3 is CASIPGPRSNEQFF. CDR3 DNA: TGTGCCAGCATCCCGGGCCCCCGGAGCAATGAGCAGTTCTTC.

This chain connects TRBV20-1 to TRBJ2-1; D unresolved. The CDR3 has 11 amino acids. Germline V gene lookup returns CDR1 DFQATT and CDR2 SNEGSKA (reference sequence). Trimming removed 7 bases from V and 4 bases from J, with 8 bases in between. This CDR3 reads CSGMTYNEQFF. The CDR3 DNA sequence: TGCAGTGGCATGACTTACAATGAGCAGTTCTTC.

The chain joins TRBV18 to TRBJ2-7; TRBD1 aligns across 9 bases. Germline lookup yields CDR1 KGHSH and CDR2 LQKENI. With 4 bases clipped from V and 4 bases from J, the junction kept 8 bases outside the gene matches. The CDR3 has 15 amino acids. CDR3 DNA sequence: TGTGCCAGCTCACGTACCGGGACAGGGAGTTACGAGCAGTACGTC. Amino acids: CASSRTGTGSYEQYV.

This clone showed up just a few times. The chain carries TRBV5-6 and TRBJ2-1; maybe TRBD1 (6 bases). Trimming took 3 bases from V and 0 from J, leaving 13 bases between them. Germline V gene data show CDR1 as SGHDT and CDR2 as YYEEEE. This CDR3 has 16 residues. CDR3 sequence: CASSYQTGSSYNEQFF. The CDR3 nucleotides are TGTGCCAGCAGCTACCAGACAGGTAGCTCCTACAATGAGCAGTTCTTC.

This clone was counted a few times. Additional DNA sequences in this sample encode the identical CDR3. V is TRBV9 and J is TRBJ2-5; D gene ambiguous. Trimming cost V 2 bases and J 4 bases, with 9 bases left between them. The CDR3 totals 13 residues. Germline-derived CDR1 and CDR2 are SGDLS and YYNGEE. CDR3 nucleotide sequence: TGTGCCAGCAGCGTTGGATCGCGAGAGACCCAGTACTTC. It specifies CASSVGSRETQYF.

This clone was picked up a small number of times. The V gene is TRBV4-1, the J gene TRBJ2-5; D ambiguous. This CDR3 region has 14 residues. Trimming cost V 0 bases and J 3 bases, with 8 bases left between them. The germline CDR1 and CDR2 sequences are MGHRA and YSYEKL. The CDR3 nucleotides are TGCGCCAGCAGCCAAGAATGGATGAAAGAGACCCAGTACTTC. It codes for CASSQEWMKETQYF.

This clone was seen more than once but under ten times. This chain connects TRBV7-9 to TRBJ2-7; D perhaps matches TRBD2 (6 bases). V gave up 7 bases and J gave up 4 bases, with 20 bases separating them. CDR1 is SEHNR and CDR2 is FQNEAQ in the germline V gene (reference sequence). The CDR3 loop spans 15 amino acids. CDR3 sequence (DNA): TGTGCCAGCATCTCCAGCCGCGGGAAAGTATACGAGCAGTACTTC. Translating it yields CASISSRGKVYEQYF.

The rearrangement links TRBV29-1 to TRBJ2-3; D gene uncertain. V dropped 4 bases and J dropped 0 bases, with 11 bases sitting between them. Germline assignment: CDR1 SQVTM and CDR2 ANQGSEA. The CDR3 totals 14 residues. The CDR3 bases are TGCAGCGTTGGCCCGGGTCATAGCACAGATACGCAGTATTTT. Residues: CSVGPGHSTDTQYF.

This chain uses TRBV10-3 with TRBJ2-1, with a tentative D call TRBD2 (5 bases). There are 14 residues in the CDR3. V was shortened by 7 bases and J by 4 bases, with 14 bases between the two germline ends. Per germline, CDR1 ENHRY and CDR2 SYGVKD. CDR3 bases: TGTGCCATCAAGACCCGGGGAGATTACAATGAGCAGTTCTTC. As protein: CAIKTRGDYNEQFF.

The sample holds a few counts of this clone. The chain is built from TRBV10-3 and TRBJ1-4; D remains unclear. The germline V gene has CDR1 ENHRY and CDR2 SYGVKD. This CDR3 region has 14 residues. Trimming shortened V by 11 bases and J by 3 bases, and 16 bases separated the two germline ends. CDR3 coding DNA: TGTGCCGTGTGGAGGTTACCACCTAATGAAAAACTGTTTTTT. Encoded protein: CAVWRLPPNEKLFF.